The rows below give T cell receptor beta chains drawn from one sample of a study of blood T cell repertoires in COVID-19. TCRdb keeps only in-frame clones here, not all; method: immunoSEQ multiplex PCR. Of about 150,000 clones in the sample, under 85% were seen once. Material: peripheral blood. The receptor source for this set is a man in his sixties with COVID-19, enrolled during active disease. Each CDR3 is given with its conserved first and last residue. Each record gives: clone size, D gene, J gene, V gene, CDR3 DNA, CDR3 protein. D genes are given only for firm matches. Only part of the rows carry a size: once, few, many, or a class if the clone is expanded.

clone_size: few; d_call: TRBD1; j_call: TRBJ1-4; v_call: TRBV6-5; cdr3_nt: TGTGCCAGCGGGAGGACAGGGCGGCGTGAAAAACTGTTTTTT; cdr3_aa: CASGRTGRREKLFF
clone_size: once; d_call: TRBD1; j_call: TRBJ1-3; v_call: TRBV7-2; cdr3_nt: TGTGCCAGCAGCCAATTGGGACAGCACATCAGCTCTGGAAACACCATATATTTT; cdr3_aa: CASSQLGQHISSGNTIYF
clone_size: -; d_call: -; j_call: TRBJ1-5; v_call: TRBV15; cdr3_nt: TGTGCCACCAGAGATCGACTGGAAATTAATCAGCCCCAGCATTTT; cdr3_aa: CATRDRLEINQPQHF
clone_size: -; d_call: -; j_call: TRBJ2-5; v_call: TRBV14; cdr3_nt: TGTGCCAGCAGTTGGGGTGGGACACCGACGGAGACCCAGTACTTC; cdr3_aa: CASSWGGTPTETQYF
clone_size: -; d_call: TRBD1; j_call: TRBJ2-7; v_call: TRBV7-9; cdr3_nt: TGTGCCAGCAGCTTAGCACAGACAGGGCGGTTCTACGAGCAGTACTTC; cdr3_aa: CASSLAQTGRFYEQYF
clone_size: -; d_call: TRBD2; j_call: TRBJ2-1; v_call: TRBV3-1/TRBV3-2; cdr3_nt: TGTGCCAGCAGTCCGCGCGGTAGCGGGGGGACTGAGTTCTTC; cdr3_aa: CASSPRGSGGTEFF
clone_size: -; d_call: -; j_call: TRBJ2-5; v_call: TRBV3-1/TRBV3-2; cdr3_nt: TGTGCCAGCAGCCAAGGGGGTGCGGGGCGGGACGGGACCCAGTACTTC; cdr3_aa: CASSQGGAGRDGTQYF
clone_size: -; d_call: -; j_call: TRBJ1-2; v_call: TRBV27; cdr3_nt: TGTGCCAGCAGCTCCATCGGGGGTGGCGGCTACACCTTC; cdr3_aa: CASSSIGGGGYTF
clone_size: -; d_call: TRBD1; j_call: TRBJ1-5; v_call: TRBV4-2; cdr3_nt: TGTGCCAGCAGCCAAGGGGACAGAAATCAGCCCCAGCATTTT; cdr3_aa: CASSQGDRNQPQHF
clone_size: -; d_call: -; j_call: TRBJ1-5; v_call: TRBV3-1/TRBV3-2; cdr3_nt: TGTGCCAGCGGGCAGCAGACCTGGGGCAATCAGCCCCAGCATTTT; cdr3_aa: CASGQQTWGNQPQHF
clone_size: -; d_call: TRBD2; j_call: TRBJ2-7; v_call: TRBV24-1; cdr3_nt: TGTGCCACCAGTGATTTAGGAGGGAGGGTCCGCGAGCAGTACTTC; cdr3_aa: CATSDLGGRVREQYF
clone_size: -; d_call: -; j_call: TRBJ2-5; v_call: TRBV19; cdr3_nt: TGTGCCACTCAGGGTATCGGACATCAGCAAGAGACCCAGTACTTC; cdr3_aa: CATQGIGHQQETQYF
clone_size: -; d_call: TRBD1; j_call: TRBJ1-2; v_call: TRBV9; cdr3_nt: TGTGCCAGCAGCGACAGGGGACAGGGACGTTCTTCCTATGGCTACACCTTC; cdr3_aa: CASSDRGQGRSSYGYTF
clone_size: -; d_call: -; j_call: TRBJ1-4; v_call: TRBV7-2; cdr3_nt: TGTGCCAGCAGCTTTCAGGATACAACTAATGAAAAACTGTTTTTT; cdr3_aa: CASSFQDTTNEKLFF
clone_size: -; d_call: TRBD1; j_call: TRBJ2-1; v_call: TRBV24-1; cdr3_nt: TGTGCCACCAGTGATCCAGAGAAGACAGGGAACAGCAAAGACAATGAGCAGTTCTTC; cdr3_aa: CATSDPEKTGNSKDNEQFF
clone_size: -; d_call: -; j_call: TRBJ1-3; v_call: TRBV15; cdr3_nt: TGTGCCACGGGTTGGGGGGATAACTCTGGAAACACCATATATTTT; cdr3_aa: CATGWGDNSGNTIYF